Given below is one T cell receptor (beta chain) in context. V shed 5 bases and J shed 5 bases, with 9 bases lying between them. Germline V gives CDR1 MNHEY, CDR2 SVGEGT. This CDR3 has 12 residues. TCRdb used MiXCR to reprocess the 5' RACE reads, holding one entry per CDR3 protein. The table has roughly 75,000 distinct CDR3 sequences, roughly 13% seen once. These data belong to a study of spatial heterogeneity in lung cancer. Study overall: Consistently, beta-chain sequences turned up in larger numbers than alpha-chain sequences did.

Sample time point: sample taken at primary tumor resection. Unsorted samples of tumor, nontumor lung or frozen PBMC had their whole RNA sequenced. Untreated early-stage non-small cell lung cancer patients, over 55 in total, were the donors. The chain joins TRBV6-2 or TRBV6-3 to TRBJ1-2; unclear D gene. The specimen was PBMCs, collected at surgery. The clonotype comes from a male donor with early-stage non-small cell lung cancer. CDR3 sequence (DNA): TGTGCCAGCAGTCTATCAGGATATGGCTACACCTTC. This translates into CASSLSGYGYTF.